This entry lists 21 T cell receptor beta chains sequenced from one sample in a study of blood T cell repertoires in COVID-19. The method was immunoSEQ multiplex PCR; TCRdb's version includes in-frame clones alone and lacks a portion of them. The sample has about 260,000 clones, more than 75% seen once. Sequencing was performed on peripheral blood. The receptors shown here come from a woman aged 60-70 years with COVID-19, enrolled during active disease.

The J gene is TRBJ2-2, the V gene TRBV27, with 12 positions matching TRBD2. The CDR3 runs 17 residues. The ends lost 6 bases at V and 5 bases at J; junction bases unmatched: 10. CDR1 MNHEY and CDR2 SMNVEV come from the germline V gene (reference sequence). The CDR3 region has the DNA TGTGCCAGCAGCCGACTAGCGGGGGCGGCTGCGACCGGGGAGCTGTTTTTT. Translation: CASSRLAGAAATGELFF.

The chain uses TRBV7-9 and TRBJ1-5, with TRBD1 matching 9 bases. The CDR3 has 18 amino acids. J gave up 5 bases and V 3 bases, and 14 bases lay outside the gene matches. Germline V CDR1 and CDR2: SEHNR, FQNEAQ (reference sequence). CDR3 nucleotide sequence: TGTGCCAGCAGCTTGGGACAGGGAGGTGACCTAGGGCATCAGCCCCAGCATTTT. Translating it yields CASSLGQGGDLGHQPQHF.

This clone was seen once. This rearrangement joins TRBV20-1 to TRBJ2-7; 12 bases are shared with TRBD2. V shed 3 bases, J shed 4 bases, and the junction held 7 bases outside the gene matches. The CDR3 is made up of 15 amino acids. Germline-derived CDR1 and CDR2 are DFQATT and SNEGSKA (reference sequence). CDR3 protein: CSASGLAGGRYEQYF. As DNA, the CDR3 is TGCAGTGCTAGTGGGCTAGCGGGAGGGAGGTACGAGCAGTACTTC.

This chain uses TRBV12-3 or TRBV12-4 with TRBJ1-2, with 7 positions matching TRBD1. Trimming at V came to 5 bases and at J to 8 bases, leaving 8 bases not matched to a gene. This CDR3 has 13 residues. For the CDR3, the DNA is TGTGCCAGCAGTCCGGGACAGACGTACGGCTACACCTTC. Its translation: CASSPGQTYGYTF.

The chain links TRBV28 to TRBJ1-2; unclear D gene. CDR1 MDHEN and CDR2 SYDVKM come from the germline V gene. The CDR3 has 13 residues. V was pared by 4 bases and J by 6 bases, with 12 bases between. The CDR3 loop reads CASSSPGRDGYTF. The DNA for the CDR3 is TGTGCCAGCAGTTCGCCGGGGAGGGATGGCTACACCTTC.

This clone has just one count. This rearrangement joins TRBV3-1 (or the pseudogene TRBV3-2) to TRBJ1-2; D remains unclear. Germline CDR1 reads LGHDT; CDR2 reads YNNKEL (reference sequence). The CDR3 contains 12 residues. Trimming left V 3 bases short and J 4 bases short, with 6 bases between. The CDR3 protein is CASSQYSYGYTF. The CDR3 coding sequence is TGTGCCAGCAGCCAGTACTCCTATGGCTACACCTTC.

The chain is built from TRBV29-1 and TRBJ2-5, with D tentatively TRBD1 (6 bases). The germline gives CDR1 SQVTM, CDR2 ANQGSEA. The V end lost 8 bases, the J end lost 1 base, and 11 bases lay between the germline ends. The CDR3 contains 12 residues. CDR3 amino acids: CSTDRIQETQYF. CDR3 coding DNA: TGCAGCACGGACAGAATCCAAGAGACCCAGTACTTC.

The chain links TRBV27 to TRBJ2-3, with 9 positions matching TRBD1. Germline CDR1 MNHEY, CDR2 SMNVEV (reference sequence). Trimming removed 3 bases from V and 5 bases from J; junction bases left unmatched: 3. The CDR3 runs 14 residues. CDR3 sequence (DNA): TGTGCCAGCAGTTTCTACAGGGGGCAAGATACGCAGTATTTT. This translates into CASSFYRGQDTQYF.

This clone was observed once. CDR3 sequence reads: CASSHRCTGENGYTF. Written as DNA, the CDR3 is TGCGCCAGCAGTCACCGATGTACAGGGGAAAATGGCTACACCTTC. The chain carries TRBV23-1 and TRBJ1-2; 7 nucleotides agree with TRBD1. TRBV23-1 is an ORF for which the function is uncertain. The CDR3 has 15 amino acids. The junction had 10 bases not matched to a gene; V was cut back by 3 bases and J by 6 bases.

The CDR3 sequence: CASSYRGQNEKLFF. For the CDR3, the DNA is TGTGCCAGCTCATACAGGGGGCAAAACGAAAAACTGTTTTTT. V usage is TRBV18 and J usage is TRBJ1-4; 9 bases map to TRBD1. The germline V gene has CDR1 KGHSH and CDR2 LQKENI. The V segment lost 5 bases and the J segment 8 bases; nucleotides outside the gene matches: 6. The CDR3 has 14 residues. Combining the CDR3 with reference TRBV18 and TRBJ1-4 gives the whole variable domain NAGVMQNPRHLVRRRGQEARLRCSPMKGHSHVYWYRQLPEEGLKFMVYLQKENIIDESGMPKERFSAEFPKEGPSILRIQQVVRGDSAAYFCASSYRGQNEKLFFGSGTQLSVL.

V usage is TRBV28 and J usage is TRBJ1-1; D might be TRBD1 (6 bases). The V end lost 8 bases, the J end lost 1 base, and 17 bases lay between the germline ends. The CDR3 covers 15 residues. Germline CDR1 reads MDHEN; CDR2 reads SYDVKM. CDR3 coding DNA: TGTGCCAGCGGGAAAGGACAGCGCGGGAACACTGAAGCTTTCTTT. It specifies CASGKGQRGNTEAFF.

This sequence joins TRBV5-5 and TRBJ2-5; TRBD2 is a possible D gene (7 bases). The germline V gene has CDR1 SGHKS and CDR2 YYEKEE (reference sequence). CDR3 length equals 16 residues. With 0 bases removed from V and 9 bases from J, the gap between germline ends came to 21 bases. This CDR3 reads CASSLGFRGGVDAQYF. CDR3 DNA: TGTGCCAGCAGCTTGGGTTTCCGAGGGGGGGTTGATGCCCAGTACTTC.

The chain is built from TRBV28 and TRBJ1-1; D perhaps matches TRBD1 (5 bases). Germline V lookup: CDR1 MDHEN, CDR2 SYDVKM. V was trimmed by 8 bases and J by 3 bases, leaving 16 bases between them. This CDR3 is built from 14 residues. CDR3 nucleotide sequence: TGTGCCAGCGGGCGGGGGGATCGGGACACTGAAGCTTTCTTT. Protein product: CASGRGDRDTEAFF.

This chain links TRBV6-5 with TRBJ2-1; D is unclear. The CDR3 has 14 residues. From germline, CDR1 is MNHEY and CDR2 SVGAGI. V was clipped by 7 bases and J by 3 bases, with 13 bases between them. The CDR3 loop is CASTRVGSYNEQFF. CDR3 bases: TGTGCCAGCACCCGGGTAGGTAGCTACAATGAGCAGTTCTTC.

The CDR3: CSASAGLAGSIRFTDTQYF. For the CDR3, the DNA is TGCAGTGCGAGTGCGGGACTAGCGGGAAGTATAAGGTTCACAGATACGCAGTATTTT. V usage is TRBV20-1 and J usage is TRBJ2-3, with 13 bases identical to TRBD2. The CDR3 is 19 residues long. Germline assignment: CDR1 DFQATT and CDR2 SNEGSKA (reference sequence). With 6 bases clipped from V and 2 bases from J, the junction kept 17 bases outside the gene matches.

The rearrangement links TRBV4-2 to TRBJ1-2; 12 bases agree with TRBD1. Germline CDR1 is LGHNA and CDR2 is YNFKEQ. The V gene end was trimmed by 4 bases and the J gene end by 6 bases; junction bases not matched to a gene: 9. This CDR3 contains 16 residues. CDR3 sequence reads: CASSRAGTGGGHGYTF. CDR3 bases: TGTGCCAGCAGCCGAGCAGGGACAGGGGGCGGCCATGGCTACACCTTC.

This clone appeared a single time. The J gene is TRBJ1-4, the V gene TRBV27; D is uncertain. The length of the CDR3 is 14 residues. V shed 3 bases and J shed 4 bases, with 9 bases lying between them. Looked up from germline, CDR1 is MNHEY and CDR2 is SMNVEV (reference sequence). This CDR3 reads CASSLYSVNEKLFF. DNA for the CDR3: TGTGCCAGCAGTTTGTACAGTGTTAATGAAAAACTGTTTTTT. Looking up the rest from reference TRBV27 and TRBJ1-4 gives the full variable domain: EAQVTQNPRYLITVTGKKLTVTCSQNMNHEYMSWYRQDPGLGLRQIYYSMNVEVTDKGDVPEGYKVSRKEKRNFPLILESPSPNQTSLYFCASSLYSVNEKLFFGSGTQLSVL.

V gene TRBV24-1 combines with J gene TRBJ2-3; 7 positions agree with TRBD2. This CDR3 is 16 amino acids long. In germline, CDR1 is KGHDR, CDR2 SFDVKD. V lost 2 bases, J lost 0 bases, and 4 bases stayed unmatched. The CDR3 loop reads CATSDWLAESTDTQYF. For the CDR3, the DNA is TGTGCCACCAGTGATTGGCTAGCGGAAAGCACAGATACGCAGTATTTT.

As DNA, the CDR3 is TGTGCCAGCAGTGAAGGAGGGGGTAGGGGCAATCAGCCCCAGCATTTT. It codes for CASSEGGGRGNQPQHF. The chain links TRBV2 to TRBJ1-5, with TRBD1 as a possible D gene (6 bases). Germline V lookup: CDR1 SNHLY, CDR2 FYNNEI. The germline V and J ends were trimmed by 1 base and 2 bases, with 12 bases remaining between them. The CDR3 has 16 amino acids.

The chain links TRBV27 to TRBJ2-7, with D possibly TRBD2 on 6 matching bases. V was shortened by 6 bases and J by 3 bases, with 18 bases between the two germline ends. The CDR3 covers 15 residues. The germline V gene encodes CDR1 MNHEY and CDR2 SMNVEV (reference sequence). The CDR3 protein is CASRGWEAGNYEQYF. The DNA for the CDR3 is TGTGCCAGCAGGGGGTGGGAGGCCGGGAACTACGAGCAGTACTTC.

The chain recombines TRBV6-5 with TRBJ2-3; 10 bases fit TRBD1. CDR1 and CDR2 from the germline V gene are MNHEY and SVGAGI. CDR3 length equals 15 residues. After removal of 7 bases from V and 4 bases from J, the junction contained 8 bases not matched to a gene. The CDR3 bases are TGTGCCAGCATGGTAGGACAGGGGGAGTCAGATACGCAGTATTTT. Residues: CASMVGQGESDTQYF.